Listed here are 19 T cell receptor beta chains from one sample, sequenced in a study of OX40 agonist ivuxolimab in advanced cancers. Profiling relied on immunoSEQ multiplex PCR, and the TCRdb table lists in-frame clones only, not all of them. The sample consists of roughly 70,000 clones, 80% to 90% of them appearing once. The sequencing here drew on CD4+ or CD8+ T cells sorted from blood, taken in a trial of the OX40 agonist ivuxolimab. The receptors stem from an adult with an advanced solid tumor such as melanoma, head and neck, liver or kidney cancer.

The chain uses TRBV4-3 and TRBJ2-3; D might be TRBD1 (6 bases). CDR3 length equals 15 residues. Germline V gives CDR1 LGHNA, CDR2 YSLEER. V dropped 0 bases and J dropped 4 bases, with 11 bases sitting between them. CDR3 sequence reads: CASSQDTGSADTQYF. In nucleotides, the CDR3 is TGCGCCAGCAGCCAAGATACAGGGTCCGCAGATACGCAGTATTTT.

V is TRBV25-1 and J is TRBJ2-1; 11 bases are a match to TRBD2. Trimming took 3 bases from V and 9 from J; bases not matched to a gene: 13. This CDR3 region has 17 residues. Germline lookup yields CDR1 MGHDK and CDR2 SYGVNS. The CDR3 DNA sequence: TGTGCCAGCAGTGATGCCGGGACTAGCGGTGTTCGGGGTGAGCAGTTCTTC. This codes for CASSDAGTSGVRGEQFF.

The sample holds one count of this clone. The chain carries TRBV5-4 and TRBJ2-2; D is possibly TRBD1 (5 bases). This CDR3 region has 14 residues. Germline V lookup: CDR1 SGHNT, CDR2 YYREEE (reference sequence). The germline V and J ends were trimmed by 4 bases and 5 bases, with 12 bases remaining between them. CDR3: CASSPIQGTGELFF. Here the CDR3 DNA reads TGTGCCAGCAGCCCTATCCAGGGAACCGGGGAGCTGTTTTTT.

This chain uses TRBV9 with TRBJ1-1, with D unclear. This CDR3 region has 14 residues. Germline V lookup: CDR1 SGDLS, CDR2 YYNGEE. V lost 5 bases, J lost 4 bases, and 15 bases lay in between. The CDR3 here is CASREFVRSTEAFF. Here the CDR3 DNA reads TGTGCCAGCAGGGAGTTTGTGCGTAGCACTGAAGCTTTCTTT.

The chain carries TRBV28 and TRBJ1-1; no reliable D call. Trimming removed 2 bases from V and 2 bases from J, with 9 bases in between. This CDR3 is built from 14 residues. CDR1 MDHEN and CDR2 SYDVKM come from the germline V gene. In DNA form, the CDR3 reads TGTGCCAGCAGTTTAAGGCAGGACAACACTGAAGCTTTCTTT. Protein product: CASSLRQDNTEAFF.

The chain uses TRBV7-2 and TRBJ2-5, with 10 bases that match TRBD2. CDR1 and CDR2 (germline): SGHTA, FQGNSA. The CDR3 runs to 15 residues. The V segment lost 6 bases and the J segment 5 bases; nucleotides outside the gene matches: 9. The DNA for the CDR3 is TGTGCCAGCAGTCCGGGGGGAGCGGGAGGGGAGACCCAGTACTTC. Its translation: CASSPGGAGGETQYF.

In nucleotides, the CDR3 is TGCGCCAGCAGCGTCTACTCAACCGGGGAGCTGTTTTTT. Its translation is CASSVYSTGELFF. The chain recombines TRBV5-1 with TRBJ2-2; D uncertain. CDR1 and CDR2 (germline): SGHRS, YFSETQ. CDR3 length: 13 amino acids. The V end was cut by 4 bases, the J end by 5 bases, with 9 bases between.

The J gene is TRBJ1-2, the V gene TRBV2; 8 bases match TRBD1. Looked up from germline, CDR1 is SNHLY and CDR2 is FYNNEI. The junction had 6 bases not matched to a gene; V was cut back by 6 bases and J by 6 bases. This CDR3 has 13 amino acids. CDR3 region: CASRPDRDNGYTF. The CDR3 nucleotides are TGTGCCAGCAGACCGGACAGGGATAATGGCTACACCTTC.

V usage is TRBV5-5 and J usage is TRBJ2-6, with D uncertain. V was clipped by 0 bases and J by 2 bases, with 18 bases between them. Looked up from germline, CDR1 is SGHKS and CDR2 is YYEKEE (reference sequence). This CDR3 region has 19 residues. CDR3 DNA sequence: TGTGCCAGCAGCTTGGACAGAATCTTACTCGTGGCTGGGGCCAACGTCCTGACTTTC. Translation gives CASSLDRILLVAGANVLTF. Filled out from reference TRBV5-5 and TRBJ2-6, the complete variable domain reads DAGVTQSPTHLIKTRGQQVTLRCSPISGHKSVSWYQQVLGQGPQFIFQYYEKEERGRGNFPDRFSARQFPNYSSELNVNALLLGDSALYLCASSLDRILLVAGANVLTFGAGSRLTVL.

Here the CDR3 reads CASSGASETDTQYF. The CDR3 coding sequence is TGTGCCAGCAGCGGGGCTAGCGAGACAGATACGCAGTATTTT. J is TRBJ2-3 and V is TRBV28; possible D gene TRBD2, 6 bases. Trimming left V 6 bases short and J 3 bases short, with 13 bases between. From germline, CDR1 is MDHEN and CDR2 SYDVKM. The CDR3 runs 14 residues.

This clone was detected only a few times. The chain combines TRBV10-3 with TRBJ2-7; D possibly corresponds to TRBD2 (6 bases). Germline values: CDR1 ENHRY, CDR2 SYGVKD. Trimming removed 5 bases from V and 5 bases from J, with 22 bases in between. This CDR3 is 16 amino acids long. Written as DNA, the CDR3 is TGTGCCATCAGTCAGAGACTTAGGGCGGGGTCCGACGAGCAGTACTTC. This sequence encodes CAISQRLRAGSDEQYF.

The J gene is TRBJ1-6, the V gene TRBV19; D gene unclear. V lost 2 bases and J lost 4, with 9 bases in between. This CDR3 region has 15 residues. CDR1 and CDR2 (germline): LNHDA, SQIVND (reference sequence). The CDR3 bases are TGTGCCAGTAGTATAAGGGAACAGTATAATTCACCCCTCCACTTT. It codes for CASSIREQYNSPLHF.

V usage is TRBV6-5 and J usage is TRBJ1-2; D call uncertain. From germline, CDR1 is MNHEY and CDR2 SVGAGI. This CDR3 has 13 amino acids. V was pared by 4 bases and J by 1 base, with 7 bases between. CDR3 nucleotide sequence: TGTGCCAGCAGTTCCGGGAGTAACTATGGCTACACCTTC. It codes for CASSSGSNYGYTF.

In the case of this clone: At one of its ends the junction is not consistent with the germline gene, which may arise from a read error. The CDR3 DNA sequence: TGTGCTAGCAGCCCGATGAGGGGAAATGAGCAGTTCTTC. It is translated as CASSPMRGNEQFF. J is TRBJ2-1 and V is TRBV7-7; D is possibly TRBD1 or TRBD2 (5 bases each). This CDR3 is 13 amino acids long. CDR1 is SSHAT and CDR2 is FNYEAQ in the germline V gene (reference sequence).

The genes are TRBV30 and TRBJ2-2; no definite D call. Germline V gives CDR1 GTSNPN, CDR2 SVGIG (reference sequence). The CDR3 is 16 residues long. V lost 3 bases, J lost 5 bases, and 19 bases lay in between. The CDR3 spells CAWRAKKGVQTGELFF. CDR3 in DNA: TGTGCCTGGAGGGCTAAGAAAGGAGTTCAAACCGGGGAGCTGTTTTTT.

The chain has TRBV7-2 and TRBJ1-1, with D maybe TRBD1 (5 bases). CDR3 length equals 13 residues. Deletions cut 5 bases from V and 3 bases from J, with 10 bases between. Germline CDR1 and CDR2: SGHTA and FQGNSA. CDR3: CASSLDIYTEAFF. In DNA form, the CDR3 reads TGTGCCAGCAGCCTGGACATTTACACTGAAGCTTTCTTT.

The chain carries TRBV30 and TRBJ2-7; D ambiguous. The germline V gene encodes CDR1 GTSNPN and CDR2 SVGIG (reference sequence). The CDR3 covers 12 residues. With 2 bases removed from V and 4 bases from J, the gap between germline ends came to 9 bases. CDR3 sequence reads: CAWSFADYEQYF. The CDR3 DNA reads TGTGCCTGGAGTTTCGCAGATTACGAGCAGTACTTC. Together with reference TRBV30 and TRBJ2-7, the CDR3 gives the full variable domain: SQTIHQWPATLVQPVGSPLSLECTVEGTSNPNLYWYRQAAGRGLQLLFYSVGIGQISSEVPQNLSASRPQDRQFILSSKKLLLSDSGFYLCAWSFADYEQYFGPGTRLTVT.

The chain carries TRBV10-3 and TRBJ2-4; tentative D call: TRBD1 (6 bases). Trimming left V 6 bases short and J 10 bases short, with 16 bases between. The CDR3 runs 13 residues. Germline V gene data show CDR1 as ENHRY and CDR2 as SYGVKD. CDR3 amino acids: CAIRDSVDGIQYF. The CDR3 DNA reads TGTGCCATCAGGGACAGCGTCGACGGGATTCAGTACTTC.

The V gene is TRBV13, the J gene TRBJ2-1, with a weak D call TRBD2 (8 bases). Between the trimmed V and J ends, which lost 4 bases and 8 bases, there was a span of 21 bases. The CDR3 extends over 16 amino acids. Germline CDR1 reads PRHDT; CDR2 reads FYEKMQ (reference sequence). CDR3 amino acids: CASSSSGSRGTDEQFF. CDR3 nucleotide sequence: TGTGCCAGCAGCTCTAGCGGGTCCAGGGGGACCGATGAGCAGTTCTTC.